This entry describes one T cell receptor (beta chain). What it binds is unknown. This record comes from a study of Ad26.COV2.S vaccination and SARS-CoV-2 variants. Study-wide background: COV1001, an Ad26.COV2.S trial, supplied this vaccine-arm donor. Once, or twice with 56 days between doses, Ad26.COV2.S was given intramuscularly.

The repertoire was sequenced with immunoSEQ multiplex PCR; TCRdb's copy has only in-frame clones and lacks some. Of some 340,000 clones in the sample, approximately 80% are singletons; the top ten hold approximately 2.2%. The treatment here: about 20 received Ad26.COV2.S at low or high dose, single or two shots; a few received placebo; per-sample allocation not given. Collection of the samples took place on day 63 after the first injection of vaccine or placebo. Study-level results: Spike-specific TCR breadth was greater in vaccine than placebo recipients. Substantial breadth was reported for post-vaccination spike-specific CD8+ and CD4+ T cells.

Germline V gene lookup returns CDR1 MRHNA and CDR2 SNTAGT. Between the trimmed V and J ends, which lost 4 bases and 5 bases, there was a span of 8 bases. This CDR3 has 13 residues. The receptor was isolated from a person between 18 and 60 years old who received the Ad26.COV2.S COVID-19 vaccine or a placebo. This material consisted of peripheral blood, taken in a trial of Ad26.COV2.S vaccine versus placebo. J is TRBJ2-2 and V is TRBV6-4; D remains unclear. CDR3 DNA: TGTGCCAGCAGTGCTCAAAATACCGGGGAGCTGTTTTTT. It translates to CASSAQNTGELFF.